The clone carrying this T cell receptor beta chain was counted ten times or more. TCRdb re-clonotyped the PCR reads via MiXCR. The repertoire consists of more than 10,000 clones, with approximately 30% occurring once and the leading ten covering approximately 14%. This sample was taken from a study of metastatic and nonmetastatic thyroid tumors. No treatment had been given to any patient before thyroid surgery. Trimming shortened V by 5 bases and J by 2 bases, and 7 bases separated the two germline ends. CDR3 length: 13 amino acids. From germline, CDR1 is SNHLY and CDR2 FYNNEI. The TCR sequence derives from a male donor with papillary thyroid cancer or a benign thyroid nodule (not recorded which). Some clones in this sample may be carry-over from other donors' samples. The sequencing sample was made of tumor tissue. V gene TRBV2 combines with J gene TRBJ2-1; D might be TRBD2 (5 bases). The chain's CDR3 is CASSSGPYNEQFF. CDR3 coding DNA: TGTGCCAGCAGTAGCGGTCCCTACAATGAGCAGTTCTTC.